A few counts support the clone carrying this T cell receptor (beta chain). Its antigen is undetermined. Specified time point: patch test 1, 2 weeks after DPC sensitization. Treatment here: therapeutic diphenylcyclopropenone sensitization with weekly scalp DPC. The sample belongs to a study of human T cells and chemical hapten exposure. Study-level points and caveats: Sensitization with DPC brought no change to TCRs above 1 in 1000 in frequency.

Source study methods: Counting gave a median of around 100,000 TCRs per sample, with values ranging from about 23,224 to 690,600. TCRdb reprocessed the RACE reads with MiXCR, giving one entry per CDR3 protein. The V and J calls here are based on TCRdb, not the publication. The sample carries roughly 380,000 distinct CDR3 sequences, roughly 4.8% recorded once. The sample consisted of whole blood, taken in connection with sensitization to the hapten diphenylcyclopropenone (DPC). This TCR came from a woman aged 45-60 years with alopecia areata. Some clones in this sample may be carry-over from other donors' samples.

The CDR3 DNA is TGTGCCAGCAGTTACTCGATAGCTAGCGGGAGTATTGAAAAGACCCAGTACTTC. Amino acids: CASSYSIASGSIEKTQYF. The chain employs TRBV6-5 and TRBJ2-5; 10 bases match TRBD2. The ends lost 0 bases at V and 6 bases at J; junction bases unmatched: 13. This CDR3 is 18 amino acids long. The germline V gene encodes CDR1 MNHEY and CDR2 SVGAGI.